A single sample is the source of the 9 T cell receptor beta chains below, sequenced in a study of T-cell reconstitution after alpha-beta-depleted transplantation in children. TCRbeta library preparation incorporated unique molecular identifiers. Each CDR3 protein is one row after TCRdb ran MiXCR on the PCR reads. The repertoire holds about 580,000 distinct CDR3 sequences, with roughly 27% as singletons. The sequencing here drew on PBMCs, taken before TCRalphabeta/CD19-depleted stem cell transplant. All receptors derive from a boy in the first two years of life with Wiskott-Aldrich syndrome, due to receive a stem cell transplant.

This chain joins TRBV5-1 and TRBJ2-2; 14 bases align to TRBD2. Germline-derived CDR1 and CDR2 are SGHRS and YFSETQ. V was clipped by 1 base and J by 4 bases; unmatched bases: 9. The CDR3 contains 19 residues. This chain's CDR3 is CASSLYVTSGRGPTGELFF. Written as DNA, the CDR3 is TGCGCCAGCAGCTTGTACGTGACTAGCGGGAGGGGACCCACCGGGGAGCTGTTTTTT.

This clonotype was seen more than once but under ten times. This chain joins TRBV7-2 and TRBJ2-7; D is perhaps TRBD1 (6 bases). The CDR3 has 13 amino acids. CDR1 and CDR2 from the germline V gene are SGHTA and FQGNSA. Trimming pared 11 bases from V and 0 bases from J, leaving 14 bases between. In nucleotides, the CDR3 is TGTGCCGGCACGGGACAAAACTCCTACGAGCAGTACTTC. It is translated as CAGTGQNSYEQYF.

V usage is TRBV9 and J usage is TRBJ2-7; tentative D call: TRBD2 (5 bases). The germline V gene has CDR1 SGDLS and CDR2 YYNGEE. This CDR3 contains 14 residues. Trimming took 0 bases from V and 5 from J, leaving 12 bases between them. CDR3 DNA: TGTGCCAGCAGCGTAGGGCTAGGAGGACACGAGCAGTACTTC. This encodes CASSVGLGGHEQYF.

The chain has TRBV29-1 and TRBJ2-7; maybe TRBD1 (6 bases). Germline loops: CDR1 SQVTM, CDR2 ANQGSEA. V was pared by 4 bases and J by 5 bases, with 21 bases between. The CDR3 covers 15 residues. The CDR3 sequence: CSVGRLQGYSDEQYF. The CDR3 DNA reads TGCAGCGTTGGCCGGCTGCAGGGGTATAGCGACGAGCAGTACTTC.

The table lists this clonotype with a few counts. The chain is built from TRBV27 and TRBJ2-7; 7 bases map to TRBD1. Trimming removed 6 bases from V and 6 bases from J; junction bases left unmatched: 8. CDR3 size: 13 residues. CDR1 MNHEY and CDR2 SMNVEV come from the germline V gene (reference sequence). The CDR3 sequence is CASRQTGYFEQYF. CDR3 coding DNA: TGTGCCAGCAGGCAGACAGGGTATTTCGAGCAGTACTTC.

A single count supports this clonotype. CDR3 bases: TGCAGTGCTATAACTAGGACAGGGTTGGAGCAGTACTTC. The encoded protein is CSAITRTGLEQYF. The V and J genes are TRBV20-1 and TRBJ2-7; 8 bases align to TRBD1. CDR1 is DFQATT and CDR2 is SNEGSKA in the germline V gene (reference sequence). CDR3 length equals 13 residues. V gave up 4 bases and J gave up 7 bases; unmatched junction bases: 9.

This chain uses TRBV12-3 or TRBV12-4 with TRBJ1-2; D might be TRBD1 (5 bases). Trimming removed 2 bases from V and 2 bases from J, with 12 bases in between. This CDR3 contains 15 residues. The CDR3 loop is CASSLFPQGNYGYTF. CDR3 nucleotide sequence: TGTGCCAGCAGTTTATTCCCGCAGGGCAACTATGGCTACACCTTC.

The rearrangement joins TRBV5-1 to TRBJ2-1; D perhaps matches TRBD2 (5 bases). V was pared by 4 bases and J by 6 bases, with 8 bases between. Looked up from germline, CDR1 is SGHRS and CDR2 is YFSETQ. This CDR3 is built from 12 residues. The DNA of the CDR3 is TGCGCCAGCAGCCGGACTTTCAATGAGCAGTTCTTC. Its protein is CASSRTFNEQFF.

This clonotype was found a few times. The rearrangement joins TRBV27 to TRBJ2-1; D is possibly TRBD2 (6 bases). Looked up from germline, CDR1 is MNHEY and CDR2 is SMNVEV (reference sequence). CDR3 length equals 16 residues. V lost 6 bases and J 12 bases, leaving 27 bases between the germline ends. In DNA, the CDR3 is TGTGCCAGCAGCCCCGTGCCTAGCGCTATACGGGGTAGGCAGTTCTTC. It codes for CASSPVPSAIRGRQFF.